The text below deals with one TCR beta chain. The source of the sample is a study of T cells in women clearing cervical HPV infection. Whole-study context: Controls gave blood once infection was undetectable; cases at lesion identification. With HLA typing for only a few women, HLA confounding remains possible.

Libraries were prepared by immunoSEQ multiplex PCR; TCRdb keeps only in-frame clonotypes and omits some of them. Recorded for this sample: 30,000 to 35,000 clones. MY09/MY11 PCR detected cervical HPV DNA; dot-blot assigned genotypes. The sample consisted of blood buffy coat. The TCR comes from a woman between 18 and 70 years old with a cervical HPV16 infection that either progressed to CIN3+ or cleared (not recorded which).

Partial CDR3 DNA: TGTGCCAGCTCACCAACTAGCGGGGGGCTCCCCAGCTACGAG. The encoded protein is CASSPTSGGLPSYE. The full-length CDR3 reads as CASSPTSGGLPSYEQYF. J is TRBJ2-7 and V is TRBV18; TRBD2 matches at 12 bases. The CDR3 goes on 3 residues after the read ends, and that part is filled in from the germline J gene. This CDR3 has 17 amino acids. The ends lost 2 bases at V and 3 bases at J; junction bases unmatched: 8. Germline lookup yields CDR1 KGHSH and CDR2 LQKENI.